The 5 T cell receptor beta chains listed next were all sequenced from one sample in a study of multiple sclerosis patients with progressive multifocal leukoencephalopathy. Clones were read by immunoSEQ multiplex PCR, and TCRdb kept only the in-frame ones, dropping some. The table has 30,000 or so clones, roughly 86% seen once. Indicated time point: time of PML onset. Sequencing was performed on PBMCs, taken from a patient treated with natalizumab. Receptor source: a woman in her 40s with progressive multifocal leukoencephalopathy.

The chain combines TRBV29-1 with TRBJ2-1; 11 bases align to TRBD2. After removal of 1 base from V and 7 bases from J, the junction contained 0 bases not matched to a gene. Germline CDR1 is SQVTM and CDR2 is ANQGSEA. The CDR3 covers 13 residues. In DNA form, the CDR3 reads TGCAGCGTTGAAGGACTAGCGGGGAATGAGCAGTTCTTC. It encodes CSVEGLAGNEQFF.

This clone has a single count. The V call is TRBV9, the J call TRBJ2-6; D possibly matches TRBD1 or TRBD2 (6 bases each). The ends were cut back, 3 bases at V and 0 bases at J, with 10 bases in the middle. CDR1 is SGDLS and CDR2 is YYNGEE in the germline V gene. CDR3 length: 16 amino acids. The CDR3, as DNA: TGTGCCAGCAGCGCCGAGGGGGGCTCTGGGGCCAACGTCCTGACTTTC. It specifies CASSAEGGSGANVLTF. The complete variable domain, with remaining parts taken from reference TRBV9 and TRBJ2-6, reads DSGVTQTPKHLITATGQRVTLRCSPRSGDLSVYWYQQSLDQGLQFLIQYYNGEERAKGNILERFSAQQFPDLHSELNLSSLELGDSALYFCASSAEGGSGANVLTFGAGSRLTVL.

CDR3 loop: CASSSGKGREKLFF. CDR3 in DNA: TGCGCCAGCAGCTCAGGCAAAGGCAGGGAAAAACTGTTTTTT. The chain links TRBV5-1 to TRBJ1-4; D remains ambiguous. Germline CDR1 is SGHRS and CDR2 is YFSETQ. The CDR3 is 14 amino acids. V was pared by 3 bases and J by 8 bases, with 14 bases between.

The rearrangement links TRBV30 to TRBJ1-3; perhaps TRBD1 as D (6 bases). From germline, CDR1 is GTSNPN and CDR2 SVGIG (reference sequence). The V end was cut by 7 bases, the J end by 4 bases, with 20 bases between. The CDR3 consists of 15 residues. In nucleotides, the CDR3 is TGTGCCTCAACTTGGGGGGGCTCGGAAGGAAACACCATATATTTT. Encoded protein: CASTWGGSEGNTIYF.

The chain couples TRBV6-1 to TRBJ2-5; TRBD2 matches 11 bases. There are 18 residues in the CDR3. V was pared by 3 bases and J by 5 bases, with 14 bases of the junction left unmatched. From germline, CDR1 is MNHNS and CDR2 SASEGT. The CDR3 loop reads CASSERLGASGRSETQYF. CDR3 coding DNA: TGTGCCAGCAGTGAGCGATTGGGGGCTAGCGGGAGGAGTGAGACCCAGTACTTC.